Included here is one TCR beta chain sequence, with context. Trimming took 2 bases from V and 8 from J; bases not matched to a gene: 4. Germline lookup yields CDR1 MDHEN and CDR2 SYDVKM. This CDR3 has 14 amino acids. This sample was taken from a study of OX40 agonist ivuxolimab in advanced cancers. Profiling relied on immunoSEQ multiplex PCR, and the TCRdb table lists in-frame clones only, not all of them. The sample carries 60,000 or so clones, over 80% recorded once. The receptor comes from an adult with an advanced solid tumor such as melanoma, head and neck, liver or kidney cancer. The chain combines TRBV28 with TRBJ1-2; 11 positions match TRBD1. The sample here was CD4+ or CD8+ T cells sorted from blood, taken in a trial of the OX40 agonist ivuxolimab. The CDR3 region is CASSLGTGGLGYTF. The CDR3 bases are TGTGCCAGCAGTTTAGGGACAGGGGGATTGGGCTACACCTTC.